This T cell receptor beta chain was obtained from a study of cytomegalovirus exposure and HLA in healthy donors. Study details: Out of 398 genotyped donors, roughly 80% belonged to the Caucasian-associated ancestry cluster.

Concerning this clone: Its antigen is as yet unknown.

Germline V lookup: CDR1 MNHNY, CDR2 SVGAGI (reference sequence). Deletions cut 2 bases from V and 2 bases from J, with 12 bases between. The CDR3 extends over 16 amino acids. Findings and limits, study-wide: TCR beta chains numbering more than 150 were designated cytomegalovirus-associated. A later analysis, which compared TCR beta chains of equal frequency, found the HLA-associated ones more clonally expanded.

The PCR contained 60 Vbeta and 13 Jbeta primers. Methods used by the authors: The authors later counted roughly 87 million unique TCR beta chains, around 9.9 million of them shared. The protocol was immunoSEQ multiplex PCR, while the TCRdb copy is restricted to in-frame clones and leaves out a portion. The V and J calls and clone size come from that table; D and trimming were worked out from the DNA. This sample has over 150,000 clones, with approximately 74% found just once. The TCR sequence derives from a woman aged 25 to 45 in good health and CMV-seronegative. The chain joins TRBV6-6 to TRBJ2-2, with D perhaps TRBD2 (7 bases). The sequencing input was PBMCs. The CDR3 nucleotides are TGTGCCAGCAGTTACGGGGGGGCGGGCAACACCGGGGAGCTGTTTTTT. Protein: CASSYGGAGNTGELFF.